Listed here are 25 T cell receptor beta chains from one sample, sequenced in a study of spatial heterogeneity in lung cancer. Whole-study findings and limits: Intratumoral expanded alpha and beta TCR counts were found to track tumor mutation counts.

TCRdb recomputed calls from the 5' RACE reads with MiXCR, one row per CDR3 protein. This table has 7,500 to 10,000 distinct CDR3 sequences, around an eighth appearing once. The time point: sample taken at primary tumor resection. Their recognized antigens are unknown. The sample consisted of lung tumor tissue, taken at surgery. The source of these receptors is a male donor with early-stage non-small cell lung cancer.

This clonotype was seen at least ten times. This chain uses TRBV29-1 with TRBJ2-2; unclear D gene. Germline V CDR1 and CDR2: SQVTM, ANQGSEA. The CDR3 length is 12 residues. V dropped 4 bases and J dropped 3 bases, with 6 bases sitting between them. The DNA for the CDR3 is TGCAGCGTTGTAGGGTACACCGGGGAGCTGTTTTTT. Translated, it gives CSVVGYTGELFF.

This clonotype was seen at least ten times. The V and J genes are TRBV6-2 or TRBV6-3 and TRBJ1-5; D is unclear. Germline CDR1 reads MNHEY; CDR2 reads SVGEGT. The CDR3 runs 15 residues. Trimming shortened V by 3 bases and J by 0 bases, and 9 bases separated the two germline ends. Written as DNA, the CDR3 is TGTGCCAGCAGTTATTGGGGAAATAGCAATCAGCCCCAGCATTTT. Translation: CASSYWGNSNQPQHF.

In this sample, this clonotype turned up many times. The chain joins TRBV24-1 to TRBJ2-1; D unresolved. The CDR3 length is 12 residues. Germline-derived CDR1 and CDR2 are KGHDR and SFDVKD. V lost 4 bases, J lost 6 bases, and 6 bases lay in between. As DNA, the CDR3 is TGTGCCACCAGTGACCCCCTCAATGAGCAGTTCTTC. Translated: CATSDPLNEQFF.

This clonotype was found many times. The V gene is TRBV4-1, the J gene TRBJ2-3; D gene unclear. This CDR3 comprises 16 residues. The V gene's germline CDR1 is MGHRA and CDR2 YSYEKL. Trimming left V 4 bases short and J 2 bases short, with 16 bases between. For the CDR3, the DNA is TGCGCCAGCAGCCCGCCCCCGGACGAGAACACAGATACGCAGTATTTT. Translated, it gives CASSPPPDENTDTQYF.

This clonotype was detected many times. The V gene is TRBV9, the J gene TRBJ2-3; TRBD2 agrees at 12 bases. CDR1 and CDR2 (germline): SGDLS, YYNGEE. V shed 3 bases, J shed 7 bases, and the junction held 6 bases outside the gene matches. The CDR3 has 15 residues. The CDR3 region has the DNA TGTGCCAGCAGCGCTCTAGCGGGAGGGCACTATACGCAGTATTTT. Translating it yields CASSALAGGHYTQYF.

By share, this clonotype ranks as medium-sized. The chain uses TRBV7-9 and TRBJ2-6, with 8 bases lining up with TRBD1. Germline V gives CDR1 SEHNR, CDR2 FQNEAQ (reference sequence). Trimming at V came to 5 bases and at J to 0 bases, leaving 12 bases not matched to a gene. The CDR3 covers 19 residues. The DNA for the CDR3 is TGTGCCAGCAGCCCCGGACAGGGAAAAACGCTCTCTGGGGCCAACGTCCTGACTTTC. Protein product: CASSPGQGKTLSGANVLTF.

This clonotype has ten or more counts. The chain carries TRBV2 and TRBJ1-2; D is unresolved. V lost 1 base and J 8 bases, leaving 5 bases between the germline ends. Germline CDR1 and CDR2: SNHLY and FYNNEI. CDR3 size: 11 residues. This chain's CDR3 is CASSEDGGYTF. DNA of the CDR3: TGTGCCAGCAGTGAAGACGGGGGCTACACCTTC.

The chain has TRBV6-5 and TRBJ2-7; a possible D gene is TRBD1 (6 bases). The CDR3 runs 15 residues. V was shortened by 6 bases and J by 4 bases, with 19 bases between the two germline ends. Germline values: CDR1 MNHEY, CDR2 SVGAGI. CDR3 bases: TGTGCCAGCAGGCCTCCCGGGACAAAGGGTTACGAGCAGTACTTC. It translates to CASRPPGTKGYEQYF.

This clonotype was detected many times. The J gene is TRBJ1-6, the V gene TRBV4-1; TRBD1 agrees at 12 bases. CDR1 is MGHRA, CDR2 YSYEKL, per germline. This CDR3 is 18 amino acids long. The junction had 10 bases not matched to a gene; V was cut back by 5 bases and J by 5 bases. The chain's CDR3 is CASSFYPGQGAHNSPLHF. In DNA form, the CDR3 reads TGCGCCAGCAGCTTTTACCCGGGACAGGGGGCTCATAATTCACCCCTCCACTTT.

This clonotype is medium-sized in the sample. The V gene is TRBV7-2, the J gene TRBJ2-1, with TRBD1 matching over 7 bases. Germline assignment: CDR1 SGHTA and CDR2 FQGNSA. The J segment lost 0 bases and the V segment lost 6 bases, leaving 2 bases of the junction unmatched. This CDR3 is 14 amino acids long. The CDR3 region is CASRDRSSYNEQFF. For the CDR3, the DNA is TGTGCCAGCAGGGACAGGAGCTCCTACAATGAGCAGTTCTTC.

In this sample, this clonotype is medium-sized. V gene TRBV11-3 combines with J gene TRBJ2-5; D possibly corresponds to TRBD2 (5 bases). This CDR3 region has 14 residues. V lost 5 bases to trimming and J lost 5 bases, with 15 bases between them. CDR1 SGHNT and CDR2 YENEEA come from the germline V gene. The CDR3 sequence is CASSAARVLETQYF. Written as DNA, the CDR3 is TGTGCCAGCAGCGCCGCGCGGGTCCTGGAGACCCAGTACTTC.

Ten or more counts support this clonotype. For the CDR3, the DNA is TGCGCCAGCAGCCCACAGGGTCACAAGGGGATCAATGAGCAGTTCTTC. This translates into CASSPQGHKGINEQFF. The chain joins TRBV5-1 to TRBJ2-1; possibly TRBD1 for D (6 bases). Deletions cut 4 bases from V and 6 bases from J, with 20 bases between. Germline values: CDR1 SGHRS, CDR2 YFSETQ. The CDR3 consists of 16 residues.

This clonotype occurred many times. The chain couples TRBV12-3 or TRBV12-4 to TRBJ1-1, with 7 bases lining up with TRBD1. The CDR3 has 14 amino acids. V shed 3 bases, J shed 6 bases, and the junction held 7 bases outside the gene matches. CDR3 bases: TGTGCCAGCAGTTTCAGCCAGGGGGGGTCTGAAGCTTTCTTT. Its protein product is CASSFSQGGSEAFF.

By its share, this clonotype is large. The chain combines TRBV7-3 with TRBJ1-2; D unclear. Germline V gene data show CDR1 as SGHTA and CDR2 as FQGTGA. This CDR3 region has 13 residues. The V end lost 3 bases, the J end lost 2 bases, and 7 bases lay between the germline ends. CDR3 loop: CASSFNSNYGYTF. Written as DNA, the CDR3 is TGTGCCAGCAGCTTTAACTCCAACTATGGCTACACCTTC.

This clonotype was observed many times. This chain joins TRBV20-1 and TRBJ2-7, with 9 bases matching TRBD2. V gave up 7 bases and J gave up 3 bases; unmatched junction bases: 10. There are 14 residues in the CDR3. Per the germline V gene, CDR1 is DFQATT and CDR2 is SNEGSKA (reference sequence). The CDR3 here is CSVGSGLALYEQYF. The CDR3 nucleotides are TGCAGTGTGGGCTCGGGACTAGCTCTCTACGAGCAGTACTTC.

This clonotype showed up many times. The chain is built from TRBV2 and TRBJ2-5, with TRBD2 matching over 10 bases. Looked up from germline, CDR1 is SNHLY and CDR2 is FYNNEI. The CDR3 has 15 amino acids. V shed 6 bases, J shed 4 bases, and the junction held 8 bases outside the gene matches. CDR3 region: CASREREGPRETQYF. The DNA for the CDR3 is TGTGCCAGCAGAGAGCGGGAGGGCCCTCGAGAGACCCAGTACTTC.

This clonotype is termed medium-sized (0.01 to 0.1%). This chain connects TRBV12-3 or TRBV12-4 to TRBJ1-4, with 7 positions matching TRBD1. V trimming: 5 bases; J trimming: 7 bases; junction bases outside the gene matches: 7. There are 14 residues in the CDR3. The CDR3 loop reads CASSRRTGREKLFF. The CDR3 nucleotides are TGTGCCAGCAGTCGCAGGACAGGACGTGAAAAACTGTTTTTT.

Many counts were recorded for this clonotype. This sequence joins TRBV4-1 and TRBJ2-4, with 9 positions matching TRBD1. Unmatched junction bases numbered 3, after V lost 3 bases and J lost 6 bases. Germline loops: CDR1 MGHRA, CDR2 YSYEKL. CDR3 size: 14 residues. CDR3 sequence: CASSQGGQGNIQYF. The CDR3, as DNA: TGCGCCAGCAGCCAGGGGGGACAGGGAAACATTCAGTACTTC.

This clonotype has a count of ten or more. The chain is built from TRBV7-2 and TRBJ2-7, with D unclear. The CDR3 loop spans 14 amino acids. CDR1 is SGHTA and CDR2 is FQGNSA in the germline V gene. Trimming shortened V by 1 base and J by 4 bases, and 11 bases separated the two germline ends. In nucleotides, the CDR3 is TGTGCCAGCAGCTTAGATTGGCTTGGGTACGAGCAGTACTTC. Its translation: CASSLDWLGYEQYF.

This clonotype was picked up many times. The V and J genes are TRBV29-1 and TRBJ2-6; D is unclear. Trimming stripped 4 bases from V and 0 bases from J, with 10 bases between. CDR1 and CDR2 from the germline V gene are SQVTM and ANQGSEA. CDR3 size: 15 residues. CDR3 bases: TGCAGCGTTGTTGGGCACTACTCTGGGGCCAACGTCCTGACTTTC. It specifies CSVVGHYSGANVLTF.

The genes are TRBV7-9 and TRBJ1-1; D is perhaps TRBD1 (6 bases). With 5 bases removed from V and 1 base from J, the gap between germline ends came to 14 bases. Germline V lookup: CDR1 SEHNR, CDR2 FQNEAQ (reference sequence). The length of the CDR3 is 15 residues. CDR3 sequence: CASSKGTWANTEAFF. CDR3 in DNA: TGTGCCAGCAGCAAAGGGACATGGGCGAACACTGAAGCTTTCTTT.

The chain joins TRBV13 to TRBJ2-1, with D perhaps TRBD1 (6 bases). V lost 4 bases and J 6 bases, leaving 13 bases between the germline ends. The CDR3 sequence is 14 residues long. Germline V gene sequence: CDR1 PRHDT, CDR2 FYEKMQ (reference sequence). CDR3 bases: TGTGCCAGCAGCTCAAAGGAAGGGGGCAATGAGCAGTTCTTC. This encodes CASSSKEGGNEQFF.

The sample holds many counts of this clonotype. V gene TRBV12-3 or TRBV12-4 combines with J gene TRBJ2-7; 9 bases map to TRBD1. CDR3 length: 15 residues. V lost 6 bases to trimming and J lost 2 bases; unmatched junction nucleotides: 8. The CDR3 is CASSSPGQGAYEQYF. The CDR3 nucleotides are TGTGCCAGCAGCAGCCCGGGACAGGGAGCCTACGAGCAGTACTTC.

This clonotype was observed at least ten times. The chain couples TRBV29-1 to TRBJ1-2, with 7 bases fitting TRBD1. The J segment lost 4 bases and the V segment lost 6 bases, leaving 8 bases of the junction unmatched. Germline V lookup: CDR1 SQVTM, CDR2 ANQGSEA. The CDR3 runs to 13 residues. CDR3 sequence (DNA): TGCAGCGTCGTAGGACAGGCCGTCTATGGCTACACCTTC. Its translation is CSVVGQAVYGYTF.

This clonotype is deemed medium-sized. The V and J genes are TRBV12-3 or TRBV12-4 and TRBJ2-2; 7 nucleotides agree with TRBD2. Trimming cost V 6 bases and J 5 bases; bases outside gene matches: 9. The CDR3 has 15 amino acids. The CDR3 coding sequence is TGTGCCAGCAGGTCCGGGACTACCGTTACCGGGGAGCTGTTTTTT. Translated: CASRSGTTVTGELFF.